This T cell receptor beta chain was captured in a study of T cell repertoires in cytomegalovirus infection. TCRdb reprocessed the reads via MiXCR and lists one record per CDR3 protein. The repertoire has roughly 630,000 distinct CDR3 sequences, approximately 24% of them found once; the top ten carry 8%. Trimming cost V 6 bases and J 0 bases; bases outside gene matches: 6. The germline CDR1 and CDR2 sequences are WSHSY and SAAADI. The CDR3 contains 16 residues. The sample holds a few counts of this clonotype. Material for sequencing was CD8+ T cells from PBMCs. The chain uses TRBV10-2 and TRBJ2-7; 12 bases match TRBD2. The sequence was obtained from a human donor in good health (CMV status not recorded). Some clones in this sample may be carry-over from other donors' samples. This CDR3 reads CASSVGTSGFSYEQYF. The CDR3 DNA follows: TGCGCCAGCAGCGTGGGGACTAGCGGGTTCTCCTACGAGCAGTACTTC.